This T cell receptor (beta chain) was identified during a study of cytomegalovirus exposure and HLA in healthy donors. Overall study context: An earlier analysis identified 117 million unique TCR beta sequences in about 179 million T cells.

Comments on this clone: The sample contains more than one DNA sequence encoding this CDR3.

The germline V gene encodes CDR1 SGHAT and CDR2 FQDESV (reference sequence). The trim removed 2 bases at V and 6 bases at J, leaving 4 bases unmatched. There are 14 residues in the CDR3. The primer mix had 60 Vbeta and 13 Jbeta primers. Clones were sequenced by immunoSEQ multiplex PCR, and TCRdb holds only the in-frame ones, with some missing. The sample lists some 190,000 clones; 87% were seen once. The sequence came from a boy younger than 10 in good health and CMV-seronegative. The sample consisted of PBMCs. V is TRBV11-1 and J is TRBJ2-7; TRBD1 aligns across 10 bases. CDR3 sequence (DNA): TGTGCCAGCAGCTTACCGACAGGGGGCGGCGAGCAGTACTTC. Translating it yields CASSLPTGGGEQYF.